These T cell receptor beta chains were read from a single sample in a study of T cell responses to AZD1222 COVID-19 vaccine. Using immunoSEQ multiplex PCR, the repertoire was profiled, and TCRdb retains in-frame clones only, with some absent. The profile shows about 25,000 clones, about 86% of them singletons. Sequences were derived from peripheral blood, sampled 28 days after the second AZD1222 dose. Receptors originate from an adult who received the AZD1222 COVID-19 vaccine. Both conserved end residues are trimmed from each CDR3.

V gene	J gene	CDR3 length	CDR3 protein
TRBV13	TRBJ1-2	13	ASRQGQLGDYGYT
TRBV6-6	TRBJ2-3	13	ASSLGQGVTDTQY
TRBV6-6	TRBJ2-5	10	ASDRDQETQY
TRBV5-1	TRBJ2-1	12	ASSWGTSGNEQF
TRBV30	TRBJ2-5	14	AFNSGLAGFEETQY
TRBV7-9	TRBJ1-1	11	ASSLEVNTEAF
TRBV10-2	TRBJ2-7	12	ASNRGSGSYEQY
TRBV28	TRBJ1-5	12	ASGGQGGNQPQH
TRBV7-3	TRBJ2-5	12	ASSSGTPQGTQY
TRBV7-2	TRBJ1-1	12	ASIPGQGRFGAF
TRBV7-9	TRBJ2-7	15	ASSLTDQGMGSYEQY
TRBV28	TRBJ1-4	12	ASSRVTYPEKLF
TRBV19	TRBJ1-5	13	ASSIVDRFRQPQH
TRBV19	TRBJ2-7	13	ASSPTGQGTGEQY
TRBV11-2	TRBJ2-3	17	ASSLYGDQGARKTDTQY
TRBV28	TRBJ2-1	14	ASRQGGGASYNEQF
TRBV27	TRBJ2-1	14	ASSQFGLARLNEQF
TRBV18	TRBJ2-6	13	ASSPPLSGANVLT
TRBV10-2	TRBJ2-7	11	ASRGTTLYEQY
TRBV5-1	TRBJ2-2	11	ASTEQGTGELF
TRBV29-1	TRBJ2-7	9	SARDSWEQY